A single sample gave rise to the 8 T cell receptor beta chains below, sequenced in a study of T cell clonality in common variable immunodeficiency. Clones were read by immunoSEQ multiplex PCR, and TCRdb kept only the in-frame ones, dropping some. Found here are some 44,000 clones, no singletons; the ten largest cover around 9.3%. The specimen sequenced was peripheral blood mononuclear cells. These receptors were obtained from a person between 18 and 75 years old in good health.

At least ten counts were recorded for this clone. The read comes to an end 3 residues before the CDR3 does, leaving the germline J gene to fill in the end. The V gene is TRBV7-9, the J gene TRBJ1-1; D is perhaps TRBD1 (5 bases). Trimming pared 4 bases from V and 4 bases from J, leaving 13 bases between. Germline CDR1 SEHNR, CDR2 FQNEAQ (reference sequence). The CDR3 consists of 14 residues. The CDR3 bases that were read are TGTGCCAGCAGCTCGGGGGGGGTAGGCACTGAA. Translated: CASSSGGVGTE. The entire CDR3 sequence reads CASSSGGVGTEAFF.

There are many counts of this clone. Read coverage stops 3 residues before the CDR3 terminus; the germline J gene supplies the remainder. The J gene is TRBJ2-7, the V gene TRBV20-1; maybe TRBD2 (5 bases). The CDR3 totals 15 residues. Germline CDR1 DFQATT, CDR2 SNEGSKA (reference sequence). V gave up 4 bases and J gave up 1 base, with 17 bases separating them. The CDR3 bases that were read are TGCAGTGCTACCCGGCGGAGCGGTTCATCCTACGAG. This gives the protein CSATRRSGSSYE. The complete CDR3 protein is CSATRRSGSSYEQYF.

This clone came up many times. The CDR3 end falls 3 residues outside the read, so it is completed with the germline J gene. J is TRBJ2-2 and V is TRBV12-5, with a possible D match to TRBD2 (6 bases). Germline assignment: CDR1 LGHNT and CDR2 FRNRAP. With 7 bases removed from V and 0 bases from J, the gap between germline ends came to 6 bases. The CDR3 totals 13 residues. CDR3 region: CASASANTGELFF. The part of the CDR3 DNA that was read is TGTGCTAGTGCTAGCGCGAACACCGGGGAG. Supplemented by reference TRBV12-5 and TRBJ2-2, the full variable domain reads DARVTQTPRHKVTEMGQEVTMRCQPILGHNTVFWYRQTMMQGLELLAYFRNRAPLDDSGMPKDRFSAEMPDATLATLKIQPSEPRDSAVYFCASASANTGELFFGEGSRLTVL.

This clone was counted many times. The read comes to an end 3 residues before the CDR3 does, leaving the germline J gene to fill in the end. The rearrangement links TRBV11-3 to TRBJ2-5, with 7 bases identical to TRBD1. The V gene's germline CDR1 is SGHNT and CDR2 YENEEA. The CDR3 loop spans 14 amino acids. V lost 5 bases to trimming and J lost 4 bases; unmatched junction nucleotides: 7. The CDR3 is CASSRSGGRETQYF. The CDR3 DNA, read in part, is TGTGCCAGCAGCCGTTCAGGGGGACGAGAGACC.

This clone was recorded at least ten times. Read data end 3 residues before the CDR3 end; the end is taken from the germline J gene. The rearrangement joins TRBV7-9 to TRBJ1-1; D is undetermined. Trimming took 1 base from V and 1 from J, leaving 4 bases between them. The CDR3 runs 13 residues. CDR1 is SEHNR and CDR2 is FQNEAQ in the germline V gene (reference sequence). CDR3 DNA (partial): TGTGCCAGCAGCTTAGAAGGGAACACTGAA. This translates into CASSLEGNTE. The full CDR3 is CASSLEGNTEAFF. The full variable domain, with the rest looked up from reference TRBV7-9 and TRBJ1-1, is DTGVSQNPRHKITKRGQNVTFRCDPISEHNRLYWYRQTLGQGPEFLTYFQNEAQLEKSRLLSDRFSAERPKGSFSTLEIQRTEQGDSAMYLCASSLEGNTEAFFGQGTRLTVV.

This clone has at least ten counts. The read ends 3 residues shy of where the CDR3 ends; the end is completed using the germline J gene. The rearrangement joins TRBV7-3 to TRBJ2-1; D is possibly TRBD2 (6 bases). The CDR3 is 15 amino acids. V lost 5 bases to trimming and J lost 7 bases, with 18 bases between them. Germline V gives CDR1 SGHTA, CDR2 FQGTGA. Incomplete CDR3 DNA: TGTGCCAGCAGCGCGGGACTCGCAGGCCTAAATGAG. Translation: CASSAGLAGLNE. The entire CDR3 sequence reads CASSAGLAGLNEQFF.

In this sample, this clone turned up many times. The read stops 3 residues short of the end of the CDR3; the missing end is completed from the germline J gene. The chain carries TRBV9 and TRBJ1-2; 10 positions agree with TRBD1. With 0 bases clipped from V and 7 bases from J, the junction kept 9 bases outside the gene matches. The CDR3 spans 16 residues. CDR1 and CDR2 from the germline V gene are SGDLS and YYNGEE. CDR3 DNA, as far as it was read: TGTGCCAGCAGCGTAGCCTCGGGACAGGGGACTGGTGGC. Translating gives CASSVASGQGTGG. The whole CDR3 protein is CASSVASGQGTGGYTF.

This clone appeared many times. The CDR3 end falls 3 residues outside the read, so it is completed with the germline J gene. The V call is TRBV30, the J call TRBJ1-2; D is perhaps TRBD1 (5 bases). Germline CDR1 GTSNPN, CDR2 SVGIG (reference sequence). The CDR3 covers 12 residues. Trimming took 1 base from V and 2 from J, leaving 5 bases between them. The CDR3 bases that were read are TGTGCCTGGAGTGAGGGGAACTATGGC. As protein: CAWSEGNYG. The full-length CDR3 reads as CAWSEGNYGYTF. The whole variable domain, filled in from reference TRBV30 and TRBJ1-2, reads SQTIHQWPATLVQPVGSPLSLECTVEGTSNPNLYWYRQAAGRGLQLLFYSVGIGQISSEVPQNLSASRPQDRQFILSSKKLLLSDSGFYLCAWSEGNYGYTFGSGTRLTVV.